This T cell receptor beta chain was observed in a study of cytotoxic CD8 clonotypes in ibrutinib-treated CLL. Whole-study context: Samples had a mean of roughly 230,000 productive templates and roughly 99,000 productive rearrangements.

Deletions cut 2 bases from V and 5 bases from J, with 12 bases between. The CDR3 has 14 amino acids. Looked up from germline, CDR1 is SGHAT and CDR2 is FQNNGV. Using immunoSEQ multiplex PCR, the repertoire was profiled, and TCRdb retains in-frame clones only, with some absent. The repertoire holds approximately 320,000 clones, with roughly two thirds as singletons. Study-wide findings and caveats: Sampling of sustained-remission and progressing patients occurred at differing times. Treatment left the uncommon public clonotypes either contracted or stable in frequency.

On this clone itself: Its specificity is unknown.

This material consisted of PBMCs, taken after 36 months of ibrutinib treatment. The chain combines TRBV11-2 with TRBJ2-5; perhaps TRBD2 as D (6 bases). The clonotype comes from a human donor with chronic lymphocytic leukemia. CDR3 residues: CASSLFLLAETQYF. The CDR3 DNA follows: TGTGCCAGCAGCTTATTTTTACTAGCTGAGACCCAGTACTTC.